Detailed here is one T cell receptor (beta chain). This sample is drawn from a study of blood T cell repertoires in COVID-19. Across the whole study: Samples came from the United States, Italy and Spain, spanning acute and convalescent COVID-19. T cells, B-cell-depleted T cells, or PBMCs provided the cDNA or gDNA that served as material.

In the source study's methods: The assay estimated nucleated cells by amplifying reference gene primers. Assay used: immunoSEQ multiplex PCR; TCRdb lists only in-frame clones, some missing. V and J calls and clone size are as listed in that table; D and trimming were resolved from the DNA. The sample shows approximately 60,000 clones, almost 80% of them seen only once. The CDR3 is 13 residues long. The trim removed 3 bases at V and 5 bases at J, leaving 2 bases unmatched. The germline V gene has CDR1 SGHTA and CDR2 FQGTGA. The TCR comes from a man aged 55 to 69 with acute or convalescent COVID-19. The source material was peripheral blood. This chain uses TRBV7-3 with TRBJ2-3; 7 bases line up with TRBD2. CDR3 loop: CASSLTGGDTQYF. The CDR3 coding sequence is TGTGCCAGCAGCTTGACGGGGGGAGATACGCAGTATTTT.